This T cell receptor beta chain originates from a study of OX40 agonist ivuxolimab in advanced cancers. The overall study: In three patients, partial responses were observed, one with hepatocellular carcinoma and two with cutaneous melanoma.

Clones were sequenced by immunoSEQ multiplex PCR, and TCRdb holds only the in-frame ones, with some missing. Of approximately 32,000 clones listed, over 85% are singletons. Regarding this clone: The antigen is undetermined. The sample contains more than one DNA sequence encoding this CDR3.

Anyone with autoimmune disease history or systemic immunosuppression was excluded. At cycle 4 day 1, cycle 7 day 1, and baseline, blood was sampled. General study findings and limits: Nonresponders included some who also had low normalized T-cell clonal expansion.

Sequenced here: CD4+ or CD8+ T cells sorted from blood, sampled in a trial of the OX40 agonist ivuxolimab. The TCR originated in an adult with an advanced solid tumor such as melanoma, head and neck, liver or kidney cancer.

CDR3 sequence (DNA): TGTGCCAGCAGCTTAGGGCCGGCGGGAGGCCTTACCTACGAGCAGTACTTC. It translates to CASSLGPAGGLTYEQYF. The chain carries TRBV11-3 and TRBJ2-7; TRBD2 aligns across 8 bases. CDR1 and CDR2 (germline): SGHNT, YENEEA. The junction had 10 bases not matched to a gene; V was cut back by 1 base and J by 2 bases. This CDR3 contains 17 residues.